This T cell receptor (beta chain) was sequenced in a study of CD8 T cells in ankylosing spondylitis. In its sample, this clonotype was seen many times. What it binds is unknown. Study-level findings and limits: Significantly higher representation of disease-linked clones was reported for matched ankylosing spondylitis synovial fluid.

CDR3 length: 14 amino acids. Trimming removed 0 bases from V and 10 bases from J, with 13 bases in between. Germline V gene lookup returns CDR1 MGHRA and CDR2 YSYEKL. A single record per CDR3 protein comes from TCRdb applying MiXCR to the 5' RACE reads. The table includes around 230,000 distinct CDR3 sequences, roughly 8.6% detected once. The TCR originated in a male donor with ankylosing spondylitis or in good health (not recorded which). Sequenced sample: blood, either unsorted or a sorted T cell fraction (not recorded which). The chain uses TRBV4-1 and TRBJ2-1; D ambiguous. The CDR3 sequence is CASSQDRRVSEQFF. The CDR3 DNA reads as TGCGCCAGCAGCCAAGATCGTCGAGTCTCGGAGCAGTTCTTC.